These 32 T cell receptor beta chains came from one sample sequenced in a study of cytomegalovirus exposure and HLA in healthy donors. The primer mix had 60 Vbeta and 13 Jbeta primers. Measured with immunoSEQ multiplex PCR; TCRdb has only the in-frame clones, and not every one. Of around 150,000 clones in the sample, 75% to 90% were seen once. Sample: PBMCs. Receptors originate from a woman between 50 and 59 years old in good health and CMV-seropositive.

In its sample, this clone was seen a few times. The chain employs TRBV9 and TRBJ1-1, with 7 positions matching TRBD1. CDR3 length: 15 residues. Germline CDR1 reads SGDLS; CDR2 reads YYNGEE. Trimming cost V 3 bases and J 1 base; bases outside gene matches: 6. The CDR3 sequence is CASSASDRWNTEAFF. The CDR3, as DNA: TGTGCCAGCAGCGCATCGGACAGGTGGAACACTGAAGCTTTCTTT.

This clone was recorded a few times. This chain links TRBV13 with TRBJ1-2, with 7 positions matching TRBD1. With 5 bases clipped from V and 1 base from J, the junction kept 4 bases outside the gene matches. The CDR3 consists of 14 residues. CDR1 and CDR2 from the germline V gene are PRHDT and FYEKMQ (reference sequence). The DNA for the CDR3 is TGTGCCAGCAGCCTGACAGGGTATAACTATGGCTACACCTTC. Protein: CASSLTGYNYGYTF.

The chain combines TRBV30 with TRBJ1-6, with TRBD1 matching over 9 bases. This CDR3 has 19 residues. V dropped 2 bases and J dropped 0; count of bases not matched to a gene: 11. Germline assignment: CDR1 GTSNPN and CDR2 SVGIG (reference sequence). CDR3 DNA sequence: TGTGCCTGGAGTCTCTTCCGGGACAGGGTTAACTCCTATAATTCACCCCTCCACTTT. Translation gives CAWSLFRDRVNSYNSPLHF.

This clone was seen only a few times. The rearrangement links TRBV12-2 to TRBJ2-5; TRBD2 is the table's D call, not checked against the DNA. TRBV12-2 is described as a pseudogene. This CDR3 spans 16 amino acids. The DNA for the CDR3 is TGTGCAAGCACCAATACCTTAGCGGGGGAAGGAGAGACCCAGTACTTC. This translates into CASTNTLAGEGETQYF.

This chain connects TRBV4-1 to TRBJ2-7, with 8 positions matching TRBD1. V was pared by 0 bases and J by 6 bases, with 4 bases of the junction left unmatched. Per germline, CDR1 MGHRA and CDR2 YSYEKL. CDR3 length equals 14 residues. CDR3 sequence (DNA): TGCGCCAGCAGCCAAGATACAGGGGGGATCGAGCAGTACTTC. This sequence encodes CASSQDTGGIEQYF.

The chain carries TRBV6-5 and TRBJ1-1, with 8 bases that match TRBD1. The CDR3 extends over 13 amino acids. Looked up from germline, CDR1 is MNHEY and CDR2 is SVGAGI. The V segment lost 6 bases and the J segment 11 bases; nucleotides outside the gene matches: 11. In DNA form, the CDR3 reads TGTGCCAGCAGACTAACCCGGGACAGGTCTGCTTTCTTT. It translates to CASRLTRDRSAFF.

This clone was observed a few times. The chain recombines TRBV10-3 with TRBJ2-3; TRBD2 is a possible D gene (6 bases). The CDR3 has 15 amino acids. V shed 2 bases and J shed 2 bases, with 11 bases lying between them. Per germline, CDR1 ENHRY and CDR2 SYGVKD. In DNA form, the CDR3 reads TGTGCCATCAGTGAGGGGAGGCTCCTCACAGATACGCAGTATTTT. It encodes CAISEGRLLTDTQYF.

Worth noting for this clone: Different DNA sequences within this sample yield the same CDR3. The chain uses TRBV9 and TRBJ1-1, with D unresolved. Trimming shortened V by 0 bases and J by 2 bases, and 5 bases separated the two germline ends. CDR3 size: 13 residues. CDR1 and CDR2 from the germline V gene are SGDLS and YYNGEE. The CDR3 loop is CASSVAGNTEAFF. The CDR3 DNA follows: TGTGCCAGCAGCGTAGCAGGTAACACTGAAGCTTTCTTT.

The rearrangement joins TRBV6-1 to TRBJ1-2; D perhaps matches TRBD1 (6 bases). V lost 1 base and J 2 bases, leaving 8 bases between the germline ends. Germline CDR1 is MNHNS and CDR2 is SASEGT. The CDR3 contains 14 residues. The CDR3 here is CASSEGTGNYGYTF. DNA of the CDR3: TGTGCCAGCAGTGAAGGCACAGGGAACTATGGCTACACCTTC.

The chain recombines TRBV7-6 with TRBJ2-7, with 11 bases matching TRBD1. Looked up from germline, CDR1 is SGHVS and CDR2 is FNYEAQ. CDR3 length: 16 amino acids. Unmatched junction bases numbered 10, after V lost 5 bases and J lost 4 bases. CDR3 nucleotides: TGTGCCAGCAGCCCAGCCCGGACAGGGGGCATATACGAGCAGTACTTC. Encoded protein: CASSPARTGGIYEQYF.

As concerns this clone: Sequence at one end of the junction differs from germline and may be a read error. The rearrangement uses TRBV5-1 and TRBJ1-4, with D possibly matching TRBD1 (6 bases). This CDR3 spans 14 amino acids. Germline lookup yields CDR1 SGHRS and CDR2 YFSETQ. The CDR3: CASRLDSYNEKLFF. The CDR3 region has the DNA TGCGCCAGCAGATTGGACAGTTATAATGAAAAACTGTTTTTT. Combining the CDR3 with reference TRBV5-1 and TRBJ1-4 gives the whole variable domain KAGVTQTPRYLIKTRGQQVTLSCSPISGHRSVSWYQQTPGQGLQFLFEYFSETQRNKGNFPGRFSGRQFSNSRSEMNVSTLELGDSALYLCASRLDSYNEKLFFGSGTQLSVL.

This chain links TRBV6-5 with TRBJ1-1; no clear D. Germline-derived CDR1 and CDR2 are MNHEY and SVGAGI. Trimming cost V 2 bases and J 8 bases, with 6 bases left between them. CDR3 length equals 11 residues. In DNA form, the CDR3 reads TGTGCCAGCAGTTACGGCAAAGAAGCTTTCTTT. It encodes CASSYGKEAFF.

Comments on this clone: The junction shows a germline mismatch at one end, possibly a read error. The chain uses TRBV7-9 and TRBJ1-3, with a tentative D call TRBD1 (5 bases). The CDR3 runs to 15 residues. CDR1 is SEHNR, CDR2 FQNEAQ, per germline (reference sequence). CDR3 coding DNA: TGTTCCAGCAGCCAGAGGCCAGGGACTGGAAACACCATATATTTT. Translating it yields CSSSQRPGTGNTIYF.

The chain couples TRBV7-9 to TRBJ2-3; maybe TRBD1 (6 bases). From germline, CDR1 is SEHNR and CDR2 FQNEAQ (reference sequence). This CDR3 region has 15 residues. Trimming removed 6 bases from V and 0 bases from J, with 13 bases in between. In nucleotides, the CDR3 is TGTGCCAGCAGGTCGGACAGACCTAGCACAGATACGCAGTATTTT. Amino acids: CASRSDRPSTDTQYF.

The gene calls are TRBV6-5 and TRBJ2-7; the match to TRBD2 covers 14 bases. The CDR3 totals 16 residues. The trim removed 2 bases at V and 6 bases at J, leaving 6 bases unmatched. Germline V gene data show CDR1 as MNHEY and CDR2 as SVGAGI. The CDR3 nucleotides read TGTGCCAGCAGTTACGGGCTGGGACTAGCGGGAGTCGAGCAGTACTTC. Its protein is CASSYGLGLAGVEQYF.

The chain has TRBV5-1 and TRBJ2-5; 8 positions match TRBD1. Germline V gene data show CDR1 as SGHRS and CDR2 as YFSETQ. The CDR3 is 16 residues long. J gave up 4 bases and V 3 bases, and 11 bases lay outside the gene matches. The CDR3 protein is CASSSKVDRGGETQYF. DNA for the CDR3: TGCGCCAGCAGCTCCAAAGTAGACAGGGGCGGAGAGACCCAGTACTTC.

The CDR3 nucleotides are TGTGCCAGCAGCTTACAGGGAGGCAATGAGCAGTTCTTC. It specifies CASSLQGGNEQFF. The chain combines TRBV7-9 with TRBJ2-1; tentatively, D is TRBD2 (6 bases). Germline V gene sequence: CDR1 SEHNR, CDR2 FQNEAQ (reference sequence). CDR3 length: 13 residues. Trimming left V 2 bases short and J 6 bases short, with 8 bases between. The variable domain in full, with the rest retrieved from reference TRBV7-9 and TRBJ2-1, is DTGVSQNPRHKITKRGQNVTFRCDPISEHNRLYWYRQTLGQGPEFLTYFQNEAQLEKSRLLSDRFSAERPKGSFSTLEIQRTEQGDSAMYLCASSLQGGNEQFFGPGTRLTVL.

The chain carries TRBV2 and TRBJ1-5; 7 nucleotides agree with TRBD1. The length of the CDR3 is 14 residues. Germline V gene data show CDR1 as SNHLY and CDR2 as FYNNEI. V gave up 7 bases and J gave up 7 bases; unmatched junction bases: 10. CDR3 protein: CASTSQGGHQPQHF. CDR3 nucleotide sequence: TGTGCCAGCACCAGCCAGGGGGGCCACCAGCCCCAGCATTTT.

The chain has TRBV5-4 and TRBJ2-4; unclear D gene. Germline CDR1 and CDR2: SGHNT and YYREEE (reference sequence). V was cut by 0 bases and J by 1 base, with 5 bases left in between. This CDR3 region has 14 residues. CDR3 sequence (DNA): TGTGCCAGCAGCTTGGGCGCGGCCAAAAACATTCAGTACTTC. This codes for CASSLGAAKNIQYF.

A few counts support this clone. V is TRBV29-1 and J is TRBJ2-1, with 11 bases that match TRBD2. After removal of 4 bases from V and 7 bases from J, the junction contained 9 bases not matched to a gene. In germline, CDR1 is SQVTM, CDR2 ANQGSEA. CDR3 length: 15 amino acids. The CDR3 DNA reads as TGCAGCGTTGGTATCGGGCTAGCGGGGGGTAATGAGCAGTTCTTC. Its protein is CSVGIGLAGGNEQFF.

This clone was picked up one time. The chain links TRBV18 to TRBJ2-1, with 9 bases identical to TRBD2. The CDR3 covers 19 residues. Germline V gene lookup returns CDR1 KGHSH and CDR2 LQKENI. Trimming removed 8 bases from V and 2 bases from J; junction bases left unmatched: 19. CDR3 DNA sequence: TGTGCCAGCCGCCTGGAGCGGGAGGACCCGGGACGTCCCTACAATGAGCAGTTCTTC. This codes for CASRLEREDPGRPYNEQFF.

The rearrangement joins TRBV7-9 to TRBJ1-2, with 7 positions matching TRBD1. The trim removed 4 bases at V and 6 bases at J, leaving 5 bases unmatched. The CDR3 runs to 13 residues. Germline V gives CDR1 SEHNR, CDR2 FQNEAQ (reference sequence). The CDR3 DNA follows: TGTGCCAGCAGCTACCGGGACAGTGATGGCTACACCTTC. Amino acid sequence: CASSYRDSDGYTF. The whole variable domain, remainder taken from reference TRBV7-9 and TRBJ1-2, is DTGVSQNPRHKITKRGQNVTFRCDPISEHNRLYWYRQTLGQGPEFLTYFQNEAQLEKSRLLSDRFSAERPKGSFSTLEIQRTEQGDSAMYLCASSYRDSDGYTFGSGTRLTVV.

V is TRBV5-4 and J is TRBJ2-5, with D maybe TRBD1 (5 bases). CDR1 is SGHNT and CDR2 is YYREEE in the germline V gene (reference sequence). The CDR3 consists of 13 residues. V lost 4 bases and J lost 2, with 9 bases in between. The CDR3 loop reads CASSPRTQETQYF. The CDR3 DNA reads as TGTGCCAGCAGCCCTAGGACACAAGAGACCCAGTACTTC.

About this clone: One junction end disagrees with the germline gene, perhaps due to a read error. The genes are TRBV7-9 and TRBJ2-6, with D perhaps matching TRBD2 (7 bases). The length of the CDR3 is 17 residues. Per the germline V gene, CDR1 is SEHNR and CDR2 is FQNEAQ (reference sequence). CDR3 DNA: TGTGCCAGCAGCTGGACGAGGGGGGGCTCTGGGGCCAACGGCCTGACTTTC. It yields the protein CASSWTRGGSGANGLTF.

This chain links TRBV6-1 with TRBJ1-2; TRBD1 agrees at 9 bases. CDR3 length: 16 residues. The V gene end was trimmed by 2 bases and the J gene end by 4 bases; junction bases not matched to a gene: 8. Per the germline V gene, CDR1 is MNHNS and CDR2 is SASEGT. CDR3 DNA: TGTGCCAGCAGTGAAAGACAGGGGGTATACGGCTATGGCTACACCTTC. Translation: CASSERQGVYGYGYTF.

This sequence joins TRBV15 and TRBJ1-1; unclear D gene. This CDR3 region has 15 residues. Germline values: CDR1 LNHNV, CDR2 YYDKDF (reference sequence). V was shortened by 0 bases and J by 2 bases, with 10 bases between the two germline ends. CDR3 protein: CATSRDLSVNTEAFF. DNA for the CDR3: TGTGCCACCAGCAGAGATCTCTCAGTCAACACTGAAGCTTTCTTT. The whole variable domain, filled in from reference TRBV15 and TRBJ1-1, reads DAMVIQNPRYQVTQFGKPVTLSCSQTLNHNVMYWYQQKSSQAPKLLFHYYDKDFNNEADTPDNFQSRRPNTSFCFLDIRSPGLGDTAMYLCATSRDLSVNTEAFFGQGTRLTVV.

The sample holds one count of this clone. The J gene is TRBJ2-3, the V gene TRBV7-9, with 7 bases fitting TRBD2. CDR3 length: 16 amino acids. V lost 7 bases to trimming and J lost 0 bases; unmatched junction nucleotides: 10. The V gene's germline CDR1 is SEHNR and CDR2 FQNEAQ (reference sequence). CDR3 coding DNA: TGTGCCAGCACCCTAGGTCTAGCGGCTAGCACAGATACGCAGTATTTT. Amino acids: CASTLGLAASTDTQYF.

The chain has TRBV7-2 and TRBJ2-7; TRBD1 agrees at 10 bases. CDR3 length: 15 amino acids. In germline, CDR1 is SGHTA, CDR2 FQGNSA. The junction had 7 bases not matched to a gene; V was cut back by 6 bases and J by 2 bases. The chain's CDR3 is CASRMTGTGAYEQYF. CDR3 in DNA: TGTGCCAGCAGGATGACCGGGACAGGGGCCTACGAGCAGTACTTC.

The CDR3 region has the DNA TGTGCCAGCAGTGTCGGGACAGCTCTCGGCACTGAAGCTTTCTTT. It encodes CASSVGTALGTEAFF. This chain joins TRBV2 and TRBJ1-1; 7 positions match TRBD1. Trimming removed 4 bases from V and 4 bases from J; junction bases left unmatched: 9. This CDR3 contains 15 residues. The germline gives CDR1 SNHLY, CDR2 FYNNEI.

CDR3 sequence: CASSEGGTSGSKNIQYF. The CDR3 nucleotides read TGTGCCAGCAGTGAGGGTGGGACTAGCGGGAGTAAAAACATTCAGTACTTC. The V and J genes are TRBV6-1 and TRBJ2-4; 14 bases line up with TRBD2. The V segment lost 3 bases and the J segment 4 bases; nucleotides outside the gene matches: 5. The CDR3 is 17 amino acids. Germline values: CDR1 MNHNS, CDR2 SASEGT.

The genes are TRBV18 and TRBJ2-7; D is perhaps TRBD2 (5 bases). The CDR3 sequence is 13 residues long. From germline, CDR1 is KGHSH and CDR2 LQKENI. The V end was cut by 1 base, the J end by 6 bases, with 10 bases between. The CDR3, as DNA: TGTGCCAGCTCACCACACAAGGGAGCCGAGCAGTACTTC. It is translated as CASSPHKGAEQYF.

This chain joins TRBV2 and TRBJ2-3; 7 bases align to TRBD2. This CDR3 is built from 14 residues. The V segment lost 7 bases and the J segment 6 bases; nucleotides outside the gene matches: 10. Germline V gives CDR1 SNHLY, CDR2 FYNNEI. CDR3 sequence reads: CASKPGLTSDTQYF. The CDR3 region has the DNA TGTGCCAGCAAACCGGGACTAACATCCGATACGCAGTATTTT.